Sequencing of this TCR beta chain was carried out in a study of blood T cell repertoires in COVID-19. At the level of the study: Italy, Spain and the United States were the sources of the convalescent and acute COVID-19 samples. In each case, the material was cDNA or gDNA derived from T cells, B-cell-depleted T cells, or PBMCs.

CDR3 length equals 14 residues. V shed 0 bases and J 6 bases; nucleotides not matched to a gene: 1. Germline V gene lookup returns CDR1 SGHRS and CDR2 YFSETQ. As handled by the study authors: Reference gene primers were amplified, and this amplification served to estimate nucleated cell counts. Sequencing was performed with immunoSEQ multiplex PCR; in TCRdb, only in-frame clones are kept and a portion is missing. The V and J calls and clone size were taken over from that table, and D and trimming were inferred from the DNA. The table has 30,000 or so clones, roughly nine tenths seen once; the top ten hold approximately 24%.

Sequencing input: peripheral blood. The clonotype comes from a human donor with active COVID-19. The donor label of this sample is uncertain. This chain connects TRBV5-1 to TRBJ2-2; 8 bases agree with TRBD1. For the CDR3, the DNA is TGCGCCAGCAGCTTGGGGACAGGGTCCGGGGAGCTGTTTTTT. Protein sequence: CASSLGTGSGELFF.